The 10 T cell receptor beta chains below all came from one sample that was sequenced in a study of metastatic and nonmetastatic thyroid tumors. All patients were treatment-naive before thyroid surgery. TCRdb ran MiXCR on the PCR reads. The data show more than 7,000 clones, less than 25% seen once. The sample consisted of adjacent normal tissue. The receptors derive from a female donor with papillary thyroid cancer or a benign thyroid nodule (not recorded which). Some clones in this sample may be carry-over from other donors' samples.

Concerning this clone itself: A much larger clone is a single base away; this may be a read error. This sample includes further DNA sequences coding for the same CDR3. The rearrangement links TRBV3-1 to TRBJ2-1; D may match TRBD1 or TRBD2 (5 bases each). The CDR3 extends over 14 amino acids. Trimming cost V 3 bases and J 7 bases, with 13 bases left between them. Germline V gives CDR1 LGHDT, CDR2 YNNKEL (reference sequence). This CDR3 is CASSQPGRINEQFF. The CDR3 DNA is TGTGCCAGCAGCCAGCCGGGACGAATAAATGAGCAGTTCTTC.

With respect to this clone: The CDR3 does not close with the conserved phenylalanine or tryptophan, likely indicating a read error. CDR3 protein: CASSSLAGGVGTQYY. The DNA of the CDR3 is TGTGCCAGCAGCAGCCTAGCGGGGGGGGTGGGGACCCAGTACTAC. The chain is built from TRBV28 and TRBJ2-5; TRBD2 matches 12 bases. The CDR3 extends over 15 amino acids. Germline lookup yields CDR1 MDHEN and CDR2 SYDVKM. Losses at the gene ends were 6 bases for V and 7 bases for J; bases not matched to a gene: 9.

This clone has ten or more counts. CDR3 bases: TGCAGTGCTAGAGTTCCGGGGGGGCATGCAGATACGCAGTATTTT. It translates to CSARVPGGHADTQYF. This chain connects TRBV20-1 to TRBJ2-3, with 8 positions matching TRBD2. V lost 1 base and J lost 4; bases outside the gene matches: 7. This CDR3 has 15 amino acids. Germline V gives CDR1 DFQATT, CDR2 SNEGSKA (reference sequence).

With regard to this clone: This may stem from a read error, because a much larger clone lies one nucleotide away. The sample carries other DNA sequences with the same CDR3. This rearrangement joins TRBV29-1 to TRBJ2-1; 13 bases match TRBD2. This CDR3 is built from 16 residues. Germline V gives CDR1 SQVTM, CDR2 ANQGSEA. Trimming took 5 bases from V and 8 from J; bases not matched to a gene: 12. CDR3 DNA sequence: TGCAGCGTTACTTGTCCACTAGCGGGGGGGCCCTATGAGCAGTTCTTC. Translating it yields CSVTCPLAGGPYEQFF.

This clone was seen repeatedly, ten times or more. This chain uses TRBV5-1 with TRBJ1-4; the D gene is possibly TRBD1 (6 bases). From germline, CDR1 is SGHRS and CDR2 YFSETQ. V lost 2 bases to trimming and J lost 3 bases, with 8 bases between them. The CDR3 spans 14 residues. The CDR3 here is CASSFRGANEKLFF. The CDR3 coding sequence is TGCGCCAGCAGCTTTAGGGGGGCTAATGAAAAACTGTTTTTT.

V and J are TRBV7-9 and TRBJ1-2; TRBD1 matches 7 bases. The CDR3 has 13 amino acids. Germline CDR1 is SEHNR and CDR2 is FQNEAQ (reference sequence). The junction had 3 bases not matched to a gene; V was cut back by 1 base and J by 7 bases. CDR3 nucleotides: TGTGCCAGCAGCTTAGAGGGGGCTGGTGGCTACACCTTC. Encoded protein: CASSLEGAGGYTF.

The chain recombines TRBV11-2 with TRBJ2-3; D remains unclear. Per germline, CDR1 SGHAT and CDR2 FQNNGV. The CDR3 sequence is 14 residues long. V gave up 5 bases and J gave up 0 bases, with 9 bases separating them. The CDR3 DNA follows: TGTGCCAGCAGCCCGTCCACTAGCACAGATACGCAGTATTTT. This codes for CASSPSTSTDTQYF.

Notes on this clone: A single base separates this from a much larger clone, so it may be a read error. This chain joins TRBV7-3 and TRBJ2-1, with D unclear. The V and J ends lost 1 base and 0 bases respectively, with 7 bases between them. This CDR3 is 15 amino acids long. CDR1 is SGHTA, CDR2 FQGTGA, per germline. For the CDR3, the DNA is TGTGCCAGCAGCTTAAACCCTACCTCCTACAATGAGCAGTTCTTC. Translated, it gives CASSLNPTSYNEQFF.

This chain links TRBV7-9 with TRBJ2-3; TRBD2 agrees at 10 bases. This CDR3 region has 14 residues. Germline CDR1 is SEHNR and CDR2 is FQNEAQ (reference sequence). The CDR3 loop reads CAAWGLAGADTQYF. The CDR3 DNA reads TGTGCAGCATGGGGGCTAGCGGGGGCAGATACGCAGTATTTT.

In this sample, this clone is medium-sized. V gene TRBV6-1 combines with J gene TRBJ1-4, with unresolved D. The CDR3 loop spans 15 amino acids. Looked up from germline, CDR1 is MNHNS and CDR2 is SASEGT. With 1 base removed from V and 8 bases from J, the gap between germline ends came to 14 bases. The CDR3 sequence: CASSEGIEGREKLFF. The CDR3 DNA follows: TGTGCCAGCAGTGAAGGGATTGAAGGACGAGAAAAACTGTTTTTT.